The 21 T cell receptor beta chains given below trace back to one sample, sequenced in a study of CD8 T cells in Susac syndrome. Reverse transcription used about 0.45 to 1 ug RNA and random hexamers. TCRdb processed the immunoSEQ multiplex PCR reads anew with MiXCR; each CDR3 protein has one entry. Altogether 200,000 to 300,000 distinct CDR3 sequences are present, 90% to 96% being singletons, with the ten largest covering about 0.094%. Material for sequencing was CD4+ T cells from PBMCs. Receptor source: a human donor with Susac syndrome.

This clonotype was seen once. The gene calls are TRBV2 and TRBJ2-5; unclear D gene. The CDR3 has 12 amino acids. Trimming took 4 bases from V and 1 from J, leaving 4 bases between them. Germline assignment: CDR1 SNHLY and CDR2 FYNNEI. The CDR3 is CASSVAQETQYF. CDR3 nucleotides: TGTGCCAGCAGTGTCGCCCAAGAGACCCAGTACTTC.

The CDR3 nucleotides read TGCAGCGTTCTGACAGGGGCGGGTTTGGGCTACACCTTC. Protein: CSVLTGAGLGYTF. This chain uses TRBV29-1 with TRBJ1-2; 8 positions match TRBD1. Trimming cost V 5 bases and J 8 bases; bases outside gene matches: 10. The CDR3 extends over 13 amino acids. Germline V lookup: CDR1 SQVTM, CDR2 ANQGSEA.

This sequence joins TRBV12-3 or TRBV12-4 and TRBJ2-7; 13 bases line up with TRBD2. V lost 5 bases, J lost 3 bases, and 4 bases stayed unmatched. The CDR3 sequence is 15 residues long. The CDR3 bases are TGTGCCAGCAGTATCGGACTAGCGGGAGTCTACGAGCAGTACTTC. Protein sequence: CASSIGLAGVYEQYF.

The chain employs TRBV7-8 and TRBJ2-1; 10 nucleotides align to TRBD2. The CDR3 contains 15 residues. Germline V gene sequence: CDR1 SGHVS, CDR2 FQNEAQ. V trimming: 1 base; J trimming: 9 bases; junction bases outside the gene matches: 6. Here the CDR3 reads CASSLGLAGDTEQFF. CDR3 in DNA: TGTGCCAGCAGCTTAGGTCTAGCGGGAGATACTGAGCAGTTCTTC.

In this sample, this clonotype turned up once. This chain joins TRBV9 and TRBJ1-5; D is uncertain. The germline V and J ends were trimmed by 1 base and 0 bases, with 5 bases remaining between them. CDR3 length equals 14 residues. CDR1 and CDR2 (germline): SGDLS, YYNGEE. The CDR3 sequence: CASSVTYSNQPQHF. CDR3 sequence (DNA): TGTGCCAGCAGCGTAACCTATAGCAATCAGCCCCAGCATTTT.

CDR3 sequence: CSVEGQGRTEAFF. As DNA, the CDR3 is TGCAGCGTTGAAGGACAGGGGAGGACTGAAGCTTTCTTT. V and J are TRBV29-1 and TRBJ1-1; 8 bases are shared with TRBD1. There are 13 residues in the CDR3. V gave up 1 base and J gave up 5 bases; unmatched junction bases: 3. Germline loops: CDR1 SQVTM, CDR2 ANQGSEA.

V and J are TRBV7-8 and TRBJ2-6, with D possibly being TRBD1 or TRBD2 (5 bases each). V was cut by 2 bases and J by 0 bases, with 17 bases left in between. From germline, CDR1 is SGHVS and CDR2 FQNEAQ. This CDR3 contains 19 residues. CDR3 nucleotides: TGTGCCAGCAGCTTATGGGGGTTGGGGCTCGACTCTGGGGCCAACGTCCTGACTTTC. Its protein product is CASSLWGLGLDSGANVLTF.

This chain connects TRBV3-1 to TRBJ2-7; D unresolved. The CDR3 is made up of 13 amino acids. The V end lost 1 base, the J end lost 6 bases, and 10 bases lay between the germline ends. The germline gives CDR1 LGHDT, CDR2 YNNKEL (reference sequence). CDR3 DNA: TGTGCCAGCAGCCAAGTGTACAACAGCGAGCAGTACTTC. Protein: CASSQVYNSEQYF.

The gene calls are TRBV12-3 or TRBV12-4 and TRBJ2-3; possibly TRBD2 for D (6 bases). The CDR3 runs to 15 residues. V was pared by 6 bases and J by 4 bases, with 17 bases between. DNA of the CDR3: TGTGCCAGCAGCCCCAGGTCGGGAGTCCCAGATACGCAGTATTTT. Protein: CASSPRSGVPDTQYF.

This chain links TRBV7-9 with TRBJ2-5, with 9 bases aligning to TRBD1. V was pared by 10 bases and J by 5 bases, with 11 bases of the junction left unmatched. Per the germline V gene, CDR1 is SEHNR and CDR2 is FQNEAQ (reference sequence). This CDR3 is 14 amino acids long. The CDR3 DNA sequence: TGTGCCATCCCGACAGGGGGATCTGTCGAGACCCAGTACTTC. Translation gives CAIPTGGSVETQYF.

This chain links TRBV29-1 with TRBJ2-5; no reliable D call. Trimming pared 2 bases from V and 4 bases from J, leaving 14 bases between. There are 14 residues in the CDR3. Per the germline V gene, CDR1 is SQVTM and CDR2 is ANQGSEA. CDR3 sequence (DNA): TGCAGCGTTGAAATCGGTACTACAAGAGAGACCCAGTACTTC. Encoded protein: CSVEIGTTRETQYF.

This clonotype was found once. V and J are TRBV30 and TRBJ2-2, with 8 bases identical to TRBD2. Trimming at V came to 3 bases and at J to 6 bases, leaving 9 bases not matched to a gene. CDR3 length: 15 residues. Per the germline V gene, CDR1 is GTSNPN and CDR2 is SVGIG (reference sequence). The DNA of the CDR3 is TGTGCCTGGAGAGTTACGGGACTAGGTTCCGGGGAGCTGTTTTTT. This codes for CAWRVTGLGSGELFF.

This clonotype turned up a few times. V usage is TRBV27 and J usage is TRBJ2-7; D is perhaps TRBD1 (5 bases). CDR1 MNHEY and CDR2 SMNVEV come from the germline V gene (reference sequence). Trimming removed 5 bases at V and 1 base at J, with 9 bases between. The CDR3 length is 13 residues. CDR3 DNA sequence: TGTGCCAGCAGTCCACAGGTTTCCTACGAGCAGTACTTC. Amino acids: CASSPQVSYEQYF.

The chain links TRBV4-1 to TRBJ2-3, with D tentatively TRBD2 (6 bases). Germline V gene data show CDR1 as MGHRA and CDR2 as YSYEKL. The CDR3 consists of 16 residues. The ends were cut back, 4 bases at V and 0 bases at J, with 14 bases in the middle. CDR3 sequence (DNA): TGCGCCAGCAGCCGAGCTGGGGGAGGTAGCACAGATACGCAGTATTTT. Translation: CASSRAGGGSTDTQYF.

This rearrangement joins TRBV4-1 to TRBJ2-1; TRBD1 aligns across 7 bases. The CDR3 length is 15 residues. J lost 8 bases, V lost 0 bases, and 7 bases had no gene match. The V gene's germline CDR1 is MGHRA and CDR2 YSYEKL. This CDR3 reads CASSQEHRQGYEQFF. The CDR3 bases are TGCGCCAGCAGCCAAGAACATAGACAGGGTTATGAGCAGTTCTTC.

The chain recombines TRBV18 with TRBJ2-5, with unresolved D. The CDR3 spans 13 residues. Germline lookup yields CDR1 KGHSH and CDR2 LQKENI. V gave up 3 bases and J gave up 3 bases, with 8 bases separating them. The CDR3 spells CASSPGLEETQYF. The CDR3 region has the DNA TGTGCCAGCTCACCCGGGTTGGAAGAGACCCAGTACTTC.

The DNA for the CDR3 is TGCAGCGTTGAGGTGTACGATGGCTACACCTTC. Its translation: CSVEVYDGYTF. The genes are TRBV29-1 and TRBJ1-2; D is unclear. The germline gives CDR1 SQVTM, CDR2 ANQGSEA. CDR3 size: 11 residues. V lost 3 bases, J lost 6 bases, and 8 bases lay in between.

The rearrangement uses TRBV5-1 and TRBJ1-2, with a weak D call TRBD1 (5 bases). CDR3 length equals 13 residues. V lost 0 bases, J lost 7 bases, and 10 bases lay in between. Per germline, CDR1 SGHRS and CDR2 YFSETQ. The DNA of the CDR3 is TGCGCCAGCAGCTTGGAAAGGGGTGGTGGCTACACCTTC. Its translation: CASSLERGGGYTF.

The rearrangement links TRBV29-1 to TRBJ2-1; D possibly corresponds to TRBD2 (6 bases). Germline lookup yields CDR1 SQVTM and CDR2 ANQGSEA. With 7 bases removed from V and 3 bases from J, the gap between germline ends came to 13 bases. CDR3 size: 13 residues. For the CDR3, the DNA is TGCAGCGGGAAACGGGGACTCTACAATGAGCAGTTCTTC. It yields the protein CSGKRGLYNEQFF.

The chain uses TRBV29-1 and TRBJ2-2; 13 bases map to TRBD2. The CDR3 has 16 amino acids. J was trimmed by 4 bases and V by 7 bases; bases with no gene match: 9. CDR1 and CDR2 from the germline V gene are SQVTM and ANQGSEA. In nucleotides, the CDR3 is TGCAGCGGGAAGAGACTAGCGGGAGGCCCCACCGGGGAGCTGTTTTTT. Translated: CSGKRLAGGPTGELFF.

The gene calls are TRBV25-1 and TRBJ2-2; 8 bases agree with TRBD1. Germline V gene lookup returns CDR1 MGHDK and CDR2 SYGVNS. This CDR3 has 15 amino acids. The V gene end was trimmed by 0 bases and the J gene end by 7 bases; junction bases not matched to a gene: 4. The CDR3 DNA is TGTGCCAGCAGTGAATACAGGGGGCGAGGCGGGGAGCTGTTTTTT. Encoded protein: CASSEYRGRGGELFF.